These 2 T cell receptor beta chains share one sample of origin, sequenced in a study of blood T cells in healthy people across ages. The use of a sample-barcoded 5' primer and a J-beta primer mix characterized a second PCR of 7 to 11 cycles. TCRdb analysed the 5' RACE reads with MiXCR anew, one entry per CDR3 protein. The sample records under 2 million distinct CDR3 sequences, around 35% being singletons. The sequenced sample was blood. The receptors derive from a woman younger than 45 in good health.

The DNA for the CDR3 is TGCAGTGCTAGTCCCTCGACAGGTTTAACAAACATTCAGTACTTC. It translates to CSASPSTGLTNIQYF. V is TRBV20-1 and J is TRBJ2-4; D is perhaps TRBD1 (6 bases). Germline lookup yields CDR1 DFQATT and CDR2 SNEGSKA (reference sequence). The CDR3 consists of 15 residues. V lost 3 bases, J lost 6 bases, and 18 bases lay in between.

This clonotype was observed at least ten times. The chain has TRBV6-6 and TRBJ2-7, with D maybe TRBD2 (5 bases). From germline, CDR1 is MNHNY and CDR2 SVGAGI (reference sequence). CDR3 length: 14 amino acids. The germline V and J ends were trimmed by 0 bases and 2 bases, with 8 bases remaining between them. This chain's CDR3 is CASSYSPGTYEQYF. The CDR3, as DNA: TGTGCCAGCAGTTACTCTCCGGGAACCTACGAGCAGTACTTC.